This entry lists 8 T cell receptor beta chains sequenced from one sample in a study of T cell responses to AZD1222 COVID-19 vaccine. Only in-frame clones appear in the TCRdb table, and some are missing; sequencing was by immunoSEQ multiplex PCR. The repertoire holds 150,000 or so clones, with approximately 92% as singletons. The input for sequencing was peripheral blood, taken 28 days after the second AZD1222 dose. The source of these receptors is an adult who received the AZD1222 COVID-19 vaccine.

The V gene is TRBV28, the J gene TRBJ1-6; D uncertain. This CDR3 contains 13 residues. CDR1 and CDR2 from the germline V gene are MDHEN and SYDVKM. Trimming took 7 bases from V and 11 from J, leaving 15 bases between them. CDR3: CASTPHGSTPLHF. The CDR3 DNA reads TGTGCCAGCACCCCCCATGGATCGACACCCCTCCACTTT.

The genes are TRBV24-1 and TRBJ2-1; D call uncertain. The V and J ends lost 4 bases and 4 bases respectively, with 22 bases between them. The CDR3 runs to 18 residues. Germline loops: CDR1 KGHDR, CDR2 SFDVKD. This CDR3 reads CATSDPTAASTPYNEQFF. DNA of the CDR3: TGTGCCACCAGTGACCCTACAGCTGCGAGTACCCCTTACAATGAGCAGTTCTTC.

The chain joins TRBV28 to TRBJ1-5, with a weak D call TRBD1 (6 bases). CDR1 is MDHEN and CDR2 is SYDVKM in the germline V gene. There are 16 residues in the CDR3. V lost 6 bases, J lost 3 bases, and 18 bases lay in between. The CDR3 DNA sequence: TGTGCCAGCAGACCCAATGGGGGGGGGCCCAATCAGCCCCAGCATTTT. It specifies CASRPNGGGPNQPQHF.

This chain connects TRBV4-3 to TRBJ1-2; D is perhaps TRBD1 (5 bases). V lost 0 bases to trimming and J lost 7 bases, with 21 bases between them. The CDR3 runs to 17 residues. The germline V gene encodes CDR1 LGHNA and CDR2 YSLEER. The CDR3 coding sequence is TGCGCCAGCAGCCAAGAATTAGGGGACCACTACAAAGCTGGCTACACCTTC. Encoded protein: CASSQELGDHYKAGYTF.

The rearrangement uses TRBV30 and TRBJ1-1, with D possibly matching TRBD1 (5 bases). Germline V gene data show CDR1 as GTSNPN and CDR2 as SVGIG (reference sequence). The ends were cut back, 3 bases at V and 6 bases at J, with 8 bases in the middle. The CDR3 length is 11 residues. In DNA, the CDR3 is TGTGCCTGGAGCAAGGGGCCTGAAGCTTTCTTT. Translation gives CAWSKGPEAFF.

The gene calls are TRBV30 and TRBJ1-1; no firm D call. The CDR3 extends over 13 amino acids. V lost 7 bases to trimming and J lost 2 bases, with 14 bases between them. Germline V CDR1 and CDR2: GTSNPN, SVGIG (reference sequence). The CDR3 DNA follows: TGTGCCTCCGACCAGAACATCAACACTGAAGCTTTCTTT. This codes for CASDQNINTEAFF.

V gene TRBV3-1 (or the pseudogene TRBV3-2) combines with J gene TRBJ1-1, with D perhaps matching TRBD1 (6 bases). Germline CDR1 LGHDT, CDR2 YNNKEL (reference sequence). With 3 bases removed from V and 4 bases from J, the gap between germline ends came to 9 bases. The CDR3 runs 13 residues. The CDR3 bases are TGTGCCAGCAGCCAGCAGGGGAGCACTGAAGCTTTCTTT. It specifies CASSQQGSTEAFF.

The V gene is TRBV30, the J gene TRBJ1-2; possibly TRBD1 for D (5 bases). V lost 2 bases, J lost 3 bases, and 13 bases lay in between. The CDR3 sequence is 14 residues long. The germline CDR1 and CDR2 sequences are GTSNPN and SVGIG (reference sequence). For the CDR3, the DNA is TGTGCCTGGAGTAATAGGGGCAAATACTATGGCTACACCTTC. Encoded protein: CAWSNRGKYYGYTF.